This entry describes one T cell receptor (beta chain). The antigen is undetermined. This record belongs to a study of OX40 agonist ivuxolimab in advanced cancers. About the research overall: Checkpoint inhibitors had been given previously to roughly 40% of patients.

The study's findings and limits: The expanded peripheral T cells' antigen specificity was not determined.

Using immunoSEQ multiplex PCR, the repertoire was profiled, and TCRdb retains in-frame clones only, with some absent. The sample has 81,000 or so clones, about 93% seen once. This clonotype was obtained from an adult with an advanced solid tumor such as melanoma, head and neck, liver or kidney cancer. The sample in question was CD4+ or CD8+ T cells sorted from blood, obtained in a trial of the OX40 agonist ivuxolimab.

The CDR3 sequence: CSVEKGTSGRSYNEQFF. The CDR3 DNA sequence: TGCAGCGTTGAGAAGGGAACTAGCGGTCGCTCCTACAATGAGCAGTTCTTC. The rearrangement links TRBV29-1 to TRBJ2-1; 8 bases line up with TRBD2. This CDR3 is built from 17 residues. CDR1 is SQVTM, CDR2 ANQGSEA, per germline. Trimming took 3 bases from V and 0 from J; bases not matched to a gene: 10.